This T cell receptor (beta chain) was documented in a study of blood T cell repertoires in COVID-19 (dated by TCRdb to the early 2020s). General notes on the study: The collaborator samples originated in the United States, Italy and Spain and spanned the acute and convalescent phases of COVID-19. Subjects who had been exposed to COVID-19, were actively infected with it, or had recovered from it provided the deeply sampled blood TCRbeta repertoires that made up the dataset. The samples were drawn from the first 160 participants of the ongoing ImmuneRACE study and from 1,254 subjects provided by 6 global collaborators. The prospective study material was composed of cDNA or gDNA derived from T cells, B-cell-depleted T cells, or PBMCs. Nearly every sample came with metadata listing a de-identified subject ID, COVID-19 status, age in years and sex. The repertoires were made available in a free public database intended to serve as a resource for research on the immune response to SARS-CoV-2. HLA class I and class II types, where available, came from metadata supplied by the sample provider rather than from assay-based typing.

The paper's findings and limits, for the study overall: The amount of clinical and demographic metadata varied by source and participant and was provided uncurated.

Enrolling through a virtual design, the prospective study's participants ranged in age from roughly 18 to 90 years and lived across roughly 23 United States geographic areas. To assign participants to cohorts, the prospective study relied on clinical history that participants themselves reported in a screening survey and a study questionnaire. Recovered participants in ImmuneRACE Cohort 3 were defined as having two consecutive negative NP/OP PCR tests, clearance from a healthcare professional, or resolution of symptoms. In the prospective study, mobile phlebotomists collected whole blood, serum and a nasopharyngeal or oropharyngeal swab from each participant. Participants in the prospective study had the option to provide additional blood draws and questionnaires over a roughly 2-month period. Before DNA extraction, blood samples from the prospective study were shipped at room temperature or frozen.

Inclusive of the bounding cysteine and phenylalanine, the CDR3 is 16 residues long. Of the read, only the CDR3 DNA is kept; its 48 bases are in frame from base 1. Via the germline V gene, CDR1 is MNHEY and CDR2 SVGAGI. At the junction V is shortened by 2 bases and J by 8 bases, with 21 bases in between. TCRbeta CDR3 regions were amplified from genomic DNA using the immunoSEQ Assay, a bias-controlled multiplex PCR. As for the original processing: Within the assay, amplification of reference gene primers was used to estimate how many nucleated cells each sample contained. To quantify the absolute abundance of each unique TCRbeta CDR3 rearrangement, sequence reads were collapsed and filtered. For each sample, productive Simpson clonality was calculated as the square root of Simpson's diversity index across productive rearrangements. TCRdb limited this immuneACCESS table to in-frame rearrangements with V and J called. A share of clones is missing; checked studies link under half to unresolved V genes, and the rest is unexplained. Clone size and V and J calls were adopted from that table, with D and trimming inferred from the DNA. The sample profile shows roughly 140,000 clones; around 80% of them were found once. The ten top clones hold 7.3% of the sample.

To note about this clone: The antigen it binds to is not known. Base qualities are missing; no much larger clone stands one base away.

What was sequenced was PBMCs or T cells enriched from blood (not recorded which). Recombination linked TRBV6-5 to TRBJ1-2, with the D gene call left open. The origin of this receptor is a man over 45 who had recovered from COVID-19. The DNA sequence follows: TGTGCCAGCAGTTACATGGTCGGGGATGGTATTTTAGGCTACACCTTC. The resulting protein is CASSYMVGDGILGYTF.